This TCR beta chain was identified during a study of human T cells and chemical hapten exposure. The wider study: How much TCR each sample yielded varied, mostly because pooled library volumes differed slightly.

Indicated time point: patch test 2, 6 weeks after DPC sensitization. The treatment here: therapeutic diphenylcyclopropenone sensitization with weekly scalp DPC. Ahead of applying each patch test, blood was sampled. Trimming cost V 4 bases and J 9 bases; bases outside gene matches: 10. The CDR3 loop spans 16 amino acids. Germline CDR1 is LGHNA and CDR2 is YSLEER. This clonotype was counted only a few times. Its specificity is unknown. TCRdb analysed the RACE reads with MiXCR anew, one entry per CDR3 protein. The profile shows approximately 350,000 distinct CDR3 sequences, about 6% of them singletons. The study, taken as a whole, reports: Among expanded TCRs, significantly more large CDR3 similarity clusters formed than among controls. Because all patients had alopecia, their immune responses might differ from healthy ones.

This clonotype originated in a woman between 18 and 30 years old with alopecia areata. Some clones in this sample may be carry-over from other donors' samples. This specimen consisted of whole blood, obtained in connection with sensitization to the hapten diphenylcyclopropenone (DPC). V is TRBV4-3 and J is TRBJ2-1; 12 bases map to TRBD2. CDR3 sequence (DNA): TGCGCCAGCAGCCTCACGCGGTCTAGCGGGGGGGGTGAGCAGTTCTTC. Its translation is CASSLTRSSGGGEQFF.